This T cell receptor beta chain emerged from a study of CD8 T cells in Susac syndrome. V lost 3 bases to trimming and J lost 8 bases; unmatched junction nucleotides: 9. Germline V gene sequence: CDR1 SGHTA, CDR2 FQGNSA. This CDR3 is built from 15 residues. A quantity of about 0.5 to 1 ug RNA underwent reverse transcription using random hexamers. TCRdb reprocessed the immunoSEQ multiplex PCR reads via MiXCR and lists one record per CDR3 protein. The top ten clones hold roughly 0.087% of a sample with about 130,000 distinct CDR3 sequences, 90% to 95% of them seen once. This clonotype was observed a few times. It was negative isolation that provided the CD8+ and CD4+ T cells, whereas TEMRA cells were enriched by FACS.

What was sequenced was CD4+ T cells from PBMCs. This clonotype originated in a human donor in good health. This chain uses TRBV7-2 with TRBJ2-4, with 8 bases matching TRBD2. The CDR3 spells CASSLTSGSGDIQYF. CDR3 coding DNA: TGTGCCAGCAGCTTGACAAGCGGGAGTGGGGACATTCAGTACTTC.